These T cell receptor beta chains were read from a single sample in a study of CD8+CD57+ T cells in acquired aplastic anemia. One entry per CDR3 protein results from TCRdb running MiXCR on the reads. The data contain about 200,000 distinct CDR3 sequences, 30% to 40% of them singletons. The specimen was sorted CD4+, CD8+, or CD8+CD57+ T cells (not recorded which) from PBMCs. Receptors were obtained from a human donor in good health, serving as a control. CDR3s include the opening cysteine and the closing phenylalanine or tryptophan. Each record gives: clone size, V gene, J gene, D gene, CDR3 DNA, CDR3 protein. A D gene is named only where the DNA matches it firmly. Some rows mark clone size as missing; the rest say once, few, many or name a class of expanded clone.

size: many; V: TRBV29-1; J: TRBJ1-1; D: .; DNA: TGCAGCGCCGGGACGCGGGATGGAGGCACTGAAGCTTTCTTT; CDR3: CSAGTRDGGTEAFF
size: few; V: TRBV2; J: TRBJ1-1; D: .; DNA: TGTGCCAGCAGTGGTCACACTGAAGCTTTCTTT; CDR3: CASSGHTEAFF
size: many; V: TRBV14; J: TRBJ1-3; D: TRBD1; DNA: TGTGCCAGCAGCCAATCGACAGGGGCTGGAAACACCATATATTTT; CDR3: CASSQSTGAGNTIYF
size: .; V: TRBV5-1; J: TRBJ2-1; D: TRBD2; DNA: TGCGCCAGCAGCTCGGGGACTAGCGTTCACAATGAGCAGTTCTTC; CDR3: CASSSGTSVHNEQFF
size: .; V: TRBV2; J: TRBJ2-5; D: .; DNA: TGTGCCAGCAGTGTCATGGGGGCCGGGGAGACCCAGTACTTC; CDR3: CASSVMGAGETQYF
size: .; V: TRBV29-1; J: TRBJ1-5; D: TRBD1; DNA: TGCAGCGGCGGACAGGTTGGTCAGCCCCAGCATTTT; CDR3: CSGGQVGQPQHF
size: few; V: TRBV3-1; J: TRBJ2-5; D: TRBD1; DNA: TGTGCCAGCAGCCAAGTAGGACAGGGCGGTGAGACCCAGTACTTC; CDR3: CASSQVGQGGETQYF
size: many; V: TRBV29-1; J: TRBJ2-3; D: .; DNA: TGCAGCGTTGAGTCCCAGGGAACAGATACGCAGTATTTT; CDR3: CSVESQGTDTQYF
size: .; V: TRBV9; J: TRBJ1-3; D: .; DNA: TGTGCCAGCAGCCCTAATACCAGGGTTTTTGGTCAGTGGGACACCATATATTTT; CDR3: CASSPNTRVFGQWDTIYF
size: many; V: TRBV4-1; J: TRBJ2-7; D: .; DNA: TGCGCCAGCAGCCGGACCGGGACGCCATCCTACGAGCAGTACTTC; CDR3: CASSRTGTPSYEQYF
size: few; V: TRBV5-4; J: TRBJ1-4; D: .; DNA: TGTGCCAGCAGCTTGGGTTTTGGAGCAAAACTGTTTTTT; CDR3: CASSLGFGAKLFF
size: many; V: TRBV7-3; J: TRBJ2-1; D: .; DNA: TGTGCCAGCAGCTTAACAGGACAGTACAATGAGCAGTTCTTC; CDR3: CASSLTGQYNEQFF
size: few; V: TRBV15; J: TRBJ1-1; D: .; DNA: TGTGCCACCTCCTCGTGGAGGAACACTGAAGCTTTCTTT; CDR3: CATSSWRNTEAFF
size: .; V: TRBV5-1; J: TRBJ1-1; D: TRBD1; DNA: TGCGCCAGCAGCCCGGGGACAGGGTGGGGTGTCGACACTGAAGCTTTCTTT; CDR3: CASSPGTGWGVDTEAFF
size: many; V: TRBV18; J: TRBJ1-5; D: .; DNA: TGTGCCAGCTCACCCATAGGATCCAATCAGCCCCAGCATTTT; CDR3: CASSPIGSNQPQHF
size: .; V: TRBV24-1; J: TRBJ2-2; D: .; DNA: TGTGCCACCAGTGATCCAGACCGGGGAACCGGGGAGCTGTTTTTT; CDR3: CATSDPDRGTGELFF
size: few; V: TRBV12-3/TRBV12-4; J: TRBJ1-1; D: .; DNA: TGTGCCAGCAGTTTGGTTTACAGTTCTACTGAAGCTTTCTTT; CDR3: CASSLVYSSTEAFF
size: many; V: TRBV9; J: TRBJ2-7; D: .; DNA: TGTGCCAGCAGACCAAGACCGGGACCTCCTGACCCCTACGAGCAGTACTTC; CDR3: CASRPRPGPPDPYEQYF
size: .; V: TRBV10-3; J: TRBJ2-7; D: .; DNA: TGTGCCATCACCGGGTACAGGGCCACCTACGAGCAGTACTTC; CDR3: CAITGYRATYEQYF
size: .; V: TRBV10-3; J: TRBJ1-3; D: .; DNA: TGTGCCATCAGGGTCGCCGGCTCTGGAAACACCATATATTTT; CDR3: CAIRVAGSGNTIYF
size: .; V: TRBV12-3/TRBV12-4; J: TRBJ1-3; D: .; DNA: TGTGCCAGCAGCCCAACAAACGGAAACACCATATATTTT; CDR3: CASSPTNGNTIYF
size: .; V: TRBV30; J: TRBJ1-2; D: .; DNA: TGTGCCTGGAGGGGCGTATATAACTATGGCTGCACCTTC; CDR3: CAWRGVYNYGCTF
size: .; V: TRBV20-1; J: TRBJ1-1; D: TRBD1; DNA: TGCAGTGCTAGCAATACAGGGGTGAACACTGAAGCTTTCTTT; CDR3: CSASNTGVNTEAFF
size: few; V: TRBV5-1; J: TRBJ1-1; D: .; DNA: TGCGCCAGCAGCTTGGGGACACCTATGAACACTGAAGCTTTCTTT; CDR3: CASSLGTPMNTEAFF
size: few; V: TRBV27; J: TRBJ2-7; D: .; DNA: TGTGCCAGCAGTTTGTCGGGCCGTCACGAGCAGTACTTC; CDR3: CASSLSGRHEQYF
size: .; V: TRBV29-1; J: TRBJ2-3; D: TRBD2; DNA: TGCAGCTTGGTCCTAGCGGCAACAGATACGCAGTATTTT; CDR3: CSLVLAATDTQYF
size: .; V: TRBV6-1; J: TRBJ1-5; D: TRBD1; DNA: TGTGCCAGCAACGAGGGACAGAGGGTTCAGCCCCAGCATTTT; CDR3: CASNEGQRVQPQHF
size: .; V: TRBV12-3/TRBV12-4; J: TRBJ2-7; D: .; DNA: TGTGCCAGCAGCGTGGGGAATAGAGGATACGAGCAGTACTTC; CDR3: CASSVGNRGYEQYF
size: .; V: TRBV4-3; J: TRBJ2-7; D: .; DNA: TGCGCCGGCAGCCAAGATTGGACTGGCTACGAGCAGTACTTC; CDR3: CAGSQDWTGYEQYF
size: many; V: TRBV7-9; J: TRBJ2-1; D: .; DNA: TGTGCCAGCAGCTTACGCGGCGGGCCGAGCTCCTACAATGAGCAGTTCTTC; CDR3: CASSLRGGPSSYNEQFF
size: .; V: TRBV15; J: TRBJ2-6; D: .; DNA: TGTGCCACCAGCAGCAGGGTGTCTGGGGCCAACGTCCTGACTTTC; CDR3: CATSSRVSGANVLTF
size: .; V: TRBV5-1; J: TRBJ2-2; D: .; DNA: TGCGCCAGCGGACTAACAGGGAGCACCGGGGAGCTGTTTTTT; CDR3: CASGLTGSTGELFF
size: many; V: TRBV5-1; J: TRBJ1-2; D: .; DNA: TGCGCCAGCAGCGTATCAGGGTTCGACTATGGCTACACCTTC; CDR3: CASSVSGFDYGYTF
size: once; V: TRBV4-1; J: TRBJ1-1; D: .; DNA: TGCGCCAGCAGCCAAGAGGGGTCAGGGAGGGAAGCTTTCTTT; CDR3: CASSQEGSGREAFF
size: .; V: TRBV10-3; J: TRBJ2-2; D: TRBD1; DNA: TGTGCCATCAGTGAAAGACAGGGAATGAGGGAGCTGTTTTTT; CDR3: CAISERQGMRELFF
size: medium-sized; V: TRBV15; J: TRBJ1-5; D: TRBD1; DNA: TGTGCCACCAGCAGGACAGGGGGCCTAAGCAATCAGCCCCAGCATTTT; CDR3: CATSRTGGLSNQPQHF
size: few; V: TRBV6-1; J: TRBJ1-1; D: .; DNA: TGTGCCAGCAGTCCTCCTTTCGGCAGGGCGGACACTGAAGCTTTCTTT; CDR3: CASSPPFGRADTEAFF
size: .; V: TRBV29-1; J: TRBJ2-6; D: .; DNA: TGCAGCGCTGAGGCAGGGGCCAACGTCCTGACTTTC; CDR3: CSAEAGANVLTF
size: many; V: TRBV9; J: TRBJ2-2; D: .; DNA: TGTGCCAGCAGCGTTACAGGTGCGGTGTACGGGGAGCTGTTTTTT; CDR3: CASSVTGAVYGELFF
size: many; V: TRBV5-1; J: TRBJ2-3; D: TRBD2; DNA: TGCGCCAGCAGCTTCAGCGGGGTTAGCACAGATACGCAGTATTTT; CDR3: CASSFSGVSTDTQYF
size: many; V: TRBV7-9; J: TRBJ2-1; D: TRBD2; DNA: TGTGCCAGCAGCTTACTAGCGGGGGCCTACAATGAGCAGTTCTTC; CDR3: CASSLLAGAYNEQFF
size: many; V: TRBV11-2; J: TRBJ1-3; D: .; DNA: TGTGCCAGCAGCTTAAGGCAGCGAAACACCATATATTTT; CDR3: CASSLRQRNTIYF
size: once; V: TRBV19; J: TRBJ1-6; D: .; DNA: TGTGCCAGTAGCCTAAAAAGGGGGACATCACCCCTCCACTTT; CDR3: CASSLKRGTSPLHF
size: many; V: TRBV2; J: TRBJ2-2; D: .; DNA: TGTGCCAGCAGTGTTAGGTCCAGGGACGGGGAGCTGTTTTTT; CDR3: CASSVRSRDGELFF
size: .; V: TRBV19; J: TRBJ1-2; D: .; DNA: TGTGCCAGTAGCCCAGCCTTTTCAGGGGTTGGCTACACCTTC; CDR3: CASSPAFSGVGYTF
size: few; V: TRBV5-1; J: TRBJ2-3; D: .; DNA: TGCGCCAGCAGCTTGGTTCCAGGTAGCACAGATACGCAGTATTTT; CDR3: CASSLVPGSTDTQYF
size: many; V: TRBV19; J: TRBJ1-2; D: .; DNA: TGTGCCAGTAGGGCACCGTTCCGGATGTTTTATGGCTACACCTTC; CDR3: CASRAPFRMFYGYTF
size: few; V: TRBV18; J: TRBJ1-1; D: TRBD1; DNA: TGTGCCACTGGACAGGGTTTGAACACTGAAGCTTTCTTT; CDR3: CATGQGLNTEAFF
size: .; V: TRBV12-3/TRBV12-4; J: TRBJ2-7; D: TRBD1; DNA: TGTGCCAGCAGTGCCGCCACCGGGACAGGGGCCTACGAGCAGTACTTC; CDR3: CASSAATGTGAYEQYF
size: .; V: TRBV2; J: TRBJ2-3; D: TRBD2; DNA: TGTGCCAGCAGTGAAATCTTCGGCGGGGGATGGAGCGCAGATACGCAGTATTTT; CDR3: CASSEIFGGGWSADTQYF
size: .; V: TRBV5-1; J: TRBJ1-4; D: .; DNA: TGCGCCAGCAGCTTGGACAGGGCCCCCACTGAAAAACTGTTTTTT; CDR3: CASSLDRAPTEKLFF
size: many; V: TRBV20-1; J: TRBJ1-5; D: TRBD1; DNA: TGCAGTGTCGACAGGGGTCTCAATCAGCCCCAGCATTTT; CDR3: CSVDRGLNQPQHF
size: .; V: TRBV10-2; J: TRBJ1-1; D: .; DNA: TGCGCCAGCCGCCTTATGGACAGAAACACTGAAGCTTTCTTT; CDR3: CASRLMDRNTEAFF
size: .; V: TRBV5-1; J: TRBJ2-3; D: .; DNA: TGCGCCAGCAGCTTTACCTCTGTACGGGGAGATACGCAGTATTTT; CDR3: CASSFTSVRGDTQYF
size: many; V: TRBV7-2; J: TRBJ1-6; D: .; DNA: TGTGCCAGCAGGCGAGGAGCGAATTCACCCCTCCACTTT; CDR3: CASRRGANSPLHF
size: .; V: TRBV20-1; J: TRBJ1-1; D: TRBD1; DNA: TGCAGTGCTAGAGATCCGGGACAGGGTCTGAACACTGAAGCTTGCTTT; CDR3: CSARDPGQGLNTEACF
size: many; V: TRBV4-1; J: TRBJ1-2; D: .; DNA: TGCGCCAGCAGCCCACAGTCAGGCGCGTGGGGCTACACCTTC; CDR3: CASSPQSGAWGYTF
size: .; V: TRBV10-3; J: TRBJ2-7; D: .; DNA: TGTGCCATCAGTGACTCTTCCTTGGGGGTGACCCTAGGCTACGAGCAGTACTTC; CDR3: CAISDSSLGVTLGYEQYF